This TCR beta chain appears in the sequencing data of a study of radiotherapy plus CTLA-4 blockade in lung cancer. Study-level results: Expansion of tumor-derived TCR clones was observed in blood after radiotherapy plus ipilimumab.

Assay used: immunoSEQ multiplex PCR; TCRdb lists only in-frame clones, some missing. The table lists roughly 120,000 clones, about four fifths of them singletons. This CDR3 is 14 amino acids long. With V trimmed by 6 bases and J by 3 bases, 2 bases remained unmatched. Germline V gene lookup returns CDR1 MNHEY and CDR2 SVGAGI. Ipilimumab CTLA-4 blockade and focal radiation were given to patients with chemo-refractory metastatic non-small-cell lung cancer. About this clone: No antigen is known for it.

The input for sequencing was peripheral blood, taken from a patient treated with radiotherapy plus ipilimumab. This clonotype was sampled from a human donor with non-small cell lung cancer who had a partial response to radiotherapy plus ipilimumab. The chain employs TRBV6-5 and TRBJ2-1, with 10 bases that match TRBD2. The CDR3 reads CASRASGSYNEQFF. The CDR3 region has the DNA TGTGCCAGCAGAGCTAGCGGGAGCTACAATGAGCAGTTCTTC.